The rows below give T cell receptor beta chains drawn from one sample of a study of shared clonotypes between healthy human individuals. Sequencing was performed with immunoSEQ multiplex PCR; in TCRdb, only in-frame clones are kept and a portion is missing. The data contain some 2,400,000 clones, nearly 97% of them singletons. The specimen sequenced was naive CD4+ T cells sorted from blood. The receptors stem from a young man in good health. Each CDR3 is given with its conserved first and last residue. A D gene is named only where the DNA matches it firmly. For some rows the clone size is stated as once, few or many, or as a class when expanded; others skip it.

clone_size d_call j_call v_call cdr3_aa cdr3_nt
. . TRBJ1-5 TRBV6-6 CASSYVVKESNQPQHF TGTGCCAGCAGTTACGTAGTGAAGGAGAGCAATCAGCCCCAGCATTTT
. . TRBJ1-5 TRBV27 CASSKIYSNQPQHF TGTGCCAGCAGTAAGATTTATAGCAATCAGCCCCAGCATTTT
. . TRBJ2-7 TRBV5-4 CASSLAGIYEQYF TGTGCCAGCAGCTTGGCAGGGATCTACGAGCAGTACTTC
. TRBD1 TRBJ2-7 TRBV4-3 CASLRTGETKYSSYEQYF TGCGCCAGCCTCCGGACAGGGGAAACGAAGTACAGCTCCTACGAGCAGTACTTC
. . TRBJ1-5 TRBV19 CASMGYSNQPQHF TGTGCCAGTATGGGTTATAGCAATCAGCCCCAGCATTTT
. TRBD1 TRBJ1-6 TRBV2 CASRAGTVNSPLHF TGTGCCAGCAGGGCCGGGACAGTGAATTCACCCCTCCACTTT
once . TRBJ1-2 TRBV28 CASSPPPPGRDYGYTF TGTGCCAGCAGCCCCCCCCCGCCAGGGAGGGACTATGGCTACACCTTC
few . TRBJ1-2 TRBV30 CAWSVRRANYGYTF TGTGCCTGGAGTGTACGCCGAGCTAACTATGGCTACACCTTC
. . TRBJ2-7 TRBV11-2 CASSSRQETIYEQYF TGTGCCAGCAGCTCTAGACAGGAAACTATCTACGAGCAGTACTTC
. TRBD2 TRBJ2-1 TRBV11-2 CASSQIAGGIYEQFF TGTGCCAGCAGCCAGATAGCGGGAGGGATCTATGAGCAGTTCTTC
. . TRBJ2-1 TRBV11-3 CASSSRGPSSYNEQFF TGTGCCAGCAGCTCTCGGGGGCCGTCCTCCTACAATGAGCAGTTCTTC
. . TRBJ2-5 TRBV30 CAWSVRTEETQYF TGTGCCTGGAGTGTAAGAACGGAGGAGACCCAGTACTTC
. . TRBJ1-2 TRBV7-6 CASPGQSTFIYGYTF TGTGCCAGCCCGGGGCAATCCACCTTCATCTATGGCTACACCTTC
. TRBD1 TRBJ1-6 TRBV6-5 CASSYRTGGKTPLHF TGTGCCAGCAGTTACAGGACAGGGGGCAAAACACCCCTCCACTTT
. . TRBJ2-3 TRBV11-3 CASSTGLGVVDTQYF TGTGCCAGCAGCACGGGACTGGGTGTTGTGGATACGCAGTATTTT
. . TRBJ1-1 TRBV2 CASSFLQSNTEAFF TGTGCCAGCAGTTTCCTTCAAAGCAACACTGAAGCTTTCTTT
. . TRBJ1-2 TRBV18 CASSPQGGLYGYTF TGTGCCAGCTCACCACAGGGGGGACTCTATGGCTACACCTTC
once . TRBJ2-3 TRBV29-1 CSVELGGVTGTDTQYF TGCAGCGTTGAACTAGGGGGGGTGACTGGCACAGATACGCAGTATTTT
. TRBD2 TRBJ2-3 TRBV9 CASSVAGLAGTDTQYF TGTGCCAGCAGCGTAGCGGGACTAGCGGGGACAGATACGCAGTATTTT
. TRBD2 TRBJ2-2 TRBV30 CAWSREATGELFF TGTGCCTGGAGCCGGGAGGCCACCGGGGAGCTGTTTTTT
. . TRBJ2-7 TRBV7-2 CASSLAGGNYEQYF TGTGCCAGCAGCTTAGCGGGCGGGAACTACGAGCAGTACTTC
. . TRBJ2-4 TRBV15 CATSRERAGTNIQYF TGTGCCACCAGCAGAGAACGGGCAGGGACAAACATTCAGTACTTC
. . TRBJ1-2 TRBV6-4 CASSFTGADGYTF TGTGCCAGCAGTTTTACAGGAGCGGATGGCTACACCTTC
. . TRBJ2-2 TRBV25-1 CASLDSNTGELFF TGTGCCAGCCTGGACAGTAACACCGGGGAGCTGTTTTTT
. TRBD2 TRBJ2-1 TRBV4-3 CASSQVLAGFPDEQFF TGCGCCAGCAGCCAAGTACTAGCGGGATTTCCGGATGAGCAGTTCTTC
. . TRBJ1-2 TRBV30 CAWSVVGGWGYTF TGTGCCTGGAGTGTAGTGGGGGGCTGGGGCTACACCTTC
. TRBD1 TRBJ1-2 TRBV6-1 CASWTGMDYGYTF TGTGCCAGTTGGACAGGGATGGACTATGGCTACACCTTC
. TRBD1 TRBJ1-2 TRBV4-1 CASSPGQDYGYTF TGCGCCAGCAGCCCGGGACAGGACTATGGCTACACCTTC
. . TRBJ2-5 TRBV7-7 CASSLVEGSETQYF TGTGCTAGCAGCTTAGTGGAGGGGTCGGAGACCCAGTACTTC
. TRBD1 TRBJ1-1 TRBV10-3 CAITGTGLGTEAFF TGTGCCATCACCGGGACAGGGCTTGGCACTGAAGCTTTCTTT
. . TRBJ1-1 TRBV6-1 CASSGRPRGNTEAFF TGTGCCAGCAGTGGGCGTCCAAGGGGAAACACTGAAGCTTTCTTT
. . TRBJ1-1 TRBV11-2 CASRAGVALEAFF TGTGCCAGCAGGGCTGGGGTCGCCCTTGAAGCTTTCTTT
. . TRBJ1-5 TRBV27 CASSGLGGVMRQPQHF TGTGCCAGCAGTGGATTAGGGGGAGTAATGCGGCAGCCCCAGCATTTT
. . TRBJ2-5 TRBV18 CASSPWRGQETQYF TGTGCCAGCTCACCGTGGCGAGGCCAAGAGACCCAGTACTTC
. . TRBJ2-7 TRBV5-1 CASAPQGPYEQYF TGCGCCAGCGCACCTCAGGGCCCCTACGAGCAGTACTTC
. . TRBJ2-2 TRBV6-1 CASRRGPNTGELFF TGTGCCAGCCGGAGGGGGCCGAACACCGGGGAGCTGTTTTTT
. . TRBJ1-1 TRBV4-3 CASSQRGAEYTEAFF TGCGCCAGCAGCCAGCGGGGGGCCGAGTACACTGAAGCTTTCTTT
. . TRBJ2-3 TRBV11-3 CASSFGTASTDTQYF TGTGCCAGCAGCTTTGGGACCGCCAGCACAGATACGCAGTATTTT
. . TRBJ2-7 TRBV5-6 CASSHRIYEQYF TGTGCCAGCAGTCATAGGATCTACGAGCAGTACTTC
. TRBD1 TRBJ2-7 TRBV27 CASSLISGTGLIEQYF TGTGCCAGCAGTTTAATCTCCGGGACAGGTTTGATTGAGCAGTACTTC
. . TRBJ1-2 TRBV27 CASKVVRDLDYGYTF TGTGCCAGTAAAGTTGTCAGGGACCTAGACTATGGCTACACCTTC
. . TRBJ2-2 TRBV5-6 CASSPMGGELFF TGTGCCAGCAGCCCCATGGGCGGGGAGCTGTTTTTT
. . TRBJ2-4 TRBV27 CASSSLGHTGDIQYF TGTGCCAGCAGTTCTCTCGGTCACACCGGGGACATTCAGTACTTC
. TRBD1 TRBJ2-7 TRBV4-1 CASSQAWTGIVLEQYF TGCGCCAGCAGCCAAGCTTGGACAGGAATTGTCCTAGAGCAGTACTTC
once . TRBJ1-4 TRBV18 CASSPTATNEKLFF TGTGCCAGCTCCCCGACAGCAACTAATGAAAAACTGTTTTTT
. . TRBJ1-1 TRBV5-1 CASSPPQVNTEAFF TGCGCCAGCAGCCCCCCCCAGGTGAACACTGAAGCTTTCTTT